Shown below are 24 T cell receptor beta chains from a single sample sequenced in a study of CD8 T cells in ankylosing spondylitis. The study's findings and limits: Made up of 7 to 9 highly homologous variants, a TCR beta motif appeared characteristic of ankylosing spondylitis blood.

TCRdb re-called the 5' RACE reads with MiXCR, one entry per CDR3 protein. The sample shows about 800,000 distinct CDR3 sequences, approximately 10% of them seen only once. No antigen has been identified for these receptors. Sequencing was carried out using blood, either unsorted or a sorted T cell fraction (not recorded which). These receptors originate from a male donor with ankylosing spondylitis.

A few counts support this clonotype. The chain has TRBV19 and TRBJ1-4, with TRBD1 as a possible D gene (6 bases). V lost 6 bases to trimming and J lost 4 bases, with 15 bases between them. This CDR3 is built from 15 residues. Germline V gene lookup returns CDR1 LNHDA and CDR2 SQIVND (reference sequence). Here the CDR3 reads CASSIRTASNEKLFF. In nucleotides, the CDR3 is TGTGCCAGTAGCATCCGGACAGCGAGTAATGAAAAACTGTTTTTT. The complete variable domain, with remaining parts taken from reference TRBV19 and TRBJ1-4, reads DGGITQSPKYLFRKEGQNVTLSCEQNLNHDAMYWYRQDPGQGLRLIYYSQIVNDFQKGDIAEGYSVSREKKESFPLTVTSAQKNPTAFYLCASSIRTASNEKLFFGSGTQLSVL.

The V and J genes are TRBV5-1 and TRBJ1-2; unclear D gene. This CDR3 is built from 14 residues. V lost 5 bases, J lost 1 base, and 12 bases lay in between. The germline V gene has CDR1 SGHRS and CDR2 YFSETQ. CDR3 amino acids: CASSPMEINYGYTF. CDR3 coding DNA: TGCGCCAGCAGTCCAATGGAGATTAACTATGGCTACACCTTC.

This clonotype was seen only a few times. V gene TRBV7-2 combines with J gene TRBJ1-2, with D unclear. This CDR3 has 15 amino acids. The V and J ends lost 2 bases and 3 bases respectively, with 13 bases between them. The germline V gene encodes CDR1 SGHTA and CDR2 FQGNSA. The CDR3 DNA reads as TGTGCCAGCAGCTTACTAGGGCAGGTCTACTATGGCTACACCTTC. Encoded protein: CASSLLGQVYYGYTF.

The CDR3 DNA sequence: TGTGCCAGCAGTTACACCTTAGAGCAGTACTTC. This translates into CASSYTLEQYF. The chain joins TRBV6-6 to TRBJ2-7; D is unresolved. The germline V gene has CDR1 MNHNY and CDR2 SVGAGI (reference sequence). The CDR3 is made up of 11 amino acids. Trimming removed 2 bases at V and 7 bases at J, with 6 bases between.

This clonotype was observed many times. The chain joins TRBV4-2 to TRBJ2-7, with no clear D. The CDR3 runs 13 residues. Trimming pared 1 base from V and 3 bases from J, leaving 7 bases between. Germline V gene sequence: CDR1 LGHNA, CDR2 YNFKEQ. CDR3 sequence: CASSQGQIYEQYF. The CDR3 DNA is TGTGCCAGCAGCCAAGGTCAGATCTACGAGCAGTACTTC.

This clonotype was found a few times. V is TRBV11-2 and J is TRBJ2-1; D is uncertain. V lost 3 bases and J 2 bases, leaving 11 bases between the germline ends. The CDR3 totals 15 residues. Germline V lookup: CDR1 SGHAT, CDR2 FQNNGV. The CDR3 DNA reads TGTGCCAGCAGCTTCAGACATCTAGCCTACAATGAGCAGTTCTTC. As protein: CASSFRHLAYNEQFF.

The V gene is TRBV20-1, the J gene TRBJ2-1; 7 bases agree with TRBD1. In germline, CDR1 is DFQATT, CDR2 SNEGSKA (reference sequence). This CDR3 spans 15 amino acids. V was pared by 6 bases and J by 5 bases, with 13 bases of the junction left unmatched. The CDR3 sequence: CSARGQTGSDNEQFF. CDR3 in DNA: TGCAGTGCCAGGGGACAGACAGGGTCAGACAATGAGCAGTTCTTC.

This clonotype was seen ten or more times. The CDR3 nucleotides are TGTGCCACCAGCAGAGATGCAGGGCTTAACGGCTACACCTTC. Translation gives CATSRDAGLNGYTF. This rearrangement joins TRBV15 to TRBJ1-2; TRBD1 is a possible D gene (5 bases). The CDR3 totals 14 residues. Trimming pared 0 bases from V and 8 bases from J, leaving 13 bases between. Germline CDR1 is LNHNV and CDR2 is YYDKDF (reference sequence).

J is TRBJ2-7 and V is TRBV18; possible D gene TRBD1, 6 bases. Looked up from germline, CDR1 is KGHSH and CDR2 is LQKENI. The V end was cut by 3 bases, the J end by 5 bases, with 14 bases between. This CDR3 is 14 amino acids long. The CDR3, as DNA: TGTGCCAGCTCACCCGACAGGAGCCCTAACGAGCAGTACTTC. It encodes CASSPDRSPNEQYF.

This clonotype was seen only a few times. The CDR3 DNA reads TGCAGTGCTGGAGTGGGGTGGGCTACCCAAGAGACCCAGTACTTC. It translates to CSAGVGWATQETQYF. The chain carries TRBV20-1 and TRBJ2-5; D not resolved. Germline loops: CDR1 DFQATT, CDR2 SNEGSKA (reference sequence). The CDR3 runs to 15 residues. The ends were cut back, 5 bases at V and 1 base at J, with 17 bases in the middle.

This clonotype has just a few counts. The CDR3 nucleotides are TGTGCCAGCAGCCGAGAAAGGGGGCGTTATTCAGATACGCAGTATTTT. This translates into CASSRERGRYSDTQYF. The chain uses TRBV5-6 and TRBJ2-3, with TRBD1 matching 7 bases. The CDR3 sequence is 16 residues long. V shed 4 bases, J shed 4 bases, and the junction held 12 bases outside the gene matches. Per the germline V gene, CDR1 is SGHDT and CDR2 is YYEEEE.

The gene calls are TRBV6-2 or TRBV6-3 and TRBJ2-1; 15 bases match TRBD2. Trimming cost V 5 bases and J 10 bases; bases outside gene matches: 0. This CDR3 has 13 amino acids. CDR1 and CDR2 from the germline V gene are MNHEY and SVGEGT. The CDR3 spells CASSGLAGGEQFF. In DNA form, the CDR3 reads TGTGCCAGCAGTGGACTAGCGGGAGGGGAGCAGTTCTTC.

This clonotype was observed a handful of times. The rearrangement uses TRBV7-8 and TRBJ2-3, with 8 nucleotides matching TRBD2. This CDR3 contains 16 residues. Germline trimming cut 5 bases from V and 6 bases from J; bases unmatched to any gene: 13. Per the germline V gene, CDR1 is SGHVS and CDR2 is FQNEAQ. The CDR3 sequence: CASSTFGSGRSDTQYF. The DNA of the CDR3 is TGTGCCAGCAGCACCTTCGGGAGCGGGAGATCCGATACGCAGTATTTT.

The chain recombines TRBV7-2 with TRBJ1-1; the D gene is possibly TRBD1 (5 bases). The CDR3 runs to 16 residues. The V end lost 2 bases, the J end lost 3 bases, and 16 bases lay between the germline ends. Germline V gene data show CDR1 as SGHTA and CDR2 as FQGNSA. This CDR3 is CASSLYAGQKDTEAFF. In DNA, the CDR3 is TGTGCCAGCAGCTTATACGCAGGGCAAAAGGACACTGAAGCTTTCTTT.

This clonotype was counted many times. The V call is TRBV18, the J call TRBJ1-1; D not resolved. V was shortened by 4 bases and J by 0 bases, with 9 bases between the two germline ends. In germline, CDR1 is KGHSH, CDR2 LQKENI. The CDR3 has 14 residues. CDR3 region: CASSLSTVNTEAFF. The CDR3 region has the DNA TGTGCCAGCTCACTATCGACGGTGAACACTGAAGCTTTCTTT.

This sequence joins TRBV10-3 and TRBJ2-7, with TRBD1 identical over 7 bases. Trimming took 3 bases from V and 2 from J; bases not matched to a gene: 4. The germline V gene encodes CDR1 ENHRY and CDR2 SYGVKD. The CDR3 covers 14 residues. DNA of the CDR3: TGTGCCATCAGTGAAGGGACAGCAACCTACGAGCAGTACTTC. Translation: CAISEGTATYEQYF.

Only a few counts were recorded for this clonotype. The chain is built from TRBV4-3 and TRBJ2-7; perhaps TRBD2 as D (6 bases). With 4 bases removed from V and 0 bases from J, the gap between germline ends came to 16 bases. Germline CDR1 is LGHNA and CDR2 is YSLEER. The CDR3 is 16 amino acids. The CDR3 sequence is CASSLTFGGGSYEQYF. The DNA for the CDR3 is TGCGCCAGCAGCCTCACCTTTGGGGGAGGCTCCTACGAGCAGTACTTC.

A note on this clonotype: The conserved final phenylalanine or tryptophan is absent from the CDR3, which likely points to a read error. CDR3 residues: CASRPGVAGYNEQFS. In DNA, the CDR3 is TGTGCCAGCAGACCCGGGGTAGCGGGGTACAATGAGCAGTTCTCC. V and J are TRBV6-1 and TRBJ2-1, with 8 bases matching TRBD2. After removal of 6 bases from V and 4 bases from J, the junction contained 8 bases not matched to a gene. CDR3 length: 15 residues. Germline lookup yields CDR1 MNHNS and CDR2 SASEGT.

This clonotype was recorded a few times. The chain employs TRBV29-1 and TRBJ2-5, with unresolved D. Trimming removed 7 bases from V and 5 bases from J, with 14 bases in between. Germline V gene lookup returns CDR1 SQVTM and CDR2 ANQGSEA. The CDR3 totals 12 residues. DNA for the CDR3: TGCAGCGCTCGGACCCGCCGGGAGACCCAGTACTTC. It is translated as CSARTRRETQYF.

The chain employs TRBV20-1 and TRBJ1-6; D uncertain. Between the trimmed V and J ends, which lost 3 bases and 1 base, there was a span of 10 bases. Looked up from germline, CDR1 is DFQATT and CDR2 is SNEGSKA (reference sequence). The CDR3 sequence is 15 residues long. CDR3 sequence (DNA): TGCAGTGCTAGTATGGGCGCATCCTATAATTCACCCCTCCACTTT. This codes for CSASMGASYNSPLHF.

In its sample, this clonotype was seen a few times. The chain links TRBV6-2 or TRBV6-3 to TRBJ1-2, with D perhaps matching TRBD1 (5 bases). V dropped 0 bases and J dropped 8 bases, with 16 bases sitting between them. The CDR3 has 15 residues. Looked up from germline, CDR1 is MNHEY and CDR2 is SVGEGT. In DNA form, the CDR3 reads TGTGCCAGCAGTTACTCGCCGGGACCGCATGAGGGCTACACCTTC. Protein sequence: CASSYSPGPHEGYTF.

This clonotype was detected many times. This rearrangement joins TRBV29-1 to TRBJ1-1; 7 bases align to TRBD1. The CDR3 is made up of 13 amino acids. The J segment lost 0 bases and the V segment lost 3 bases, leaving 1 base of the junction unmatched. The germline V gene encodes CDR1 SQVTM and CDR2 ANQGSEA. CDR3 residues: CSVEGTVNTEAFF. DNA of the CDR3: TGCAGCGTTGAGGGGACAGTGAACACTGAAGCTTTCTTT.

The V gene is TRBV20-1, the J gene TRBJ2-7; 11 nucleotides align to TRBD2. This CDR3 comprises 14 residues. After removal of 1 base from V and 4 bases from J, the junction contained 3 bases not matched to a gene. The germline V gene encodes CDR1 DFQATT and CDR2 SNEGSKA (reference sequence). The CDR3, as DNA: TGCAGTGCTAGAGTGTTAGCGGGAGGGTACGAGCAGTACTTC. This translates into CSARVLAGGYEQYF.

This clonotype was counted many times. V usage is TRBV20-1 and J usage is TRBJ2-7; TRBD1 matches at 7 bases. With 5 bases clipped from V and 5 bases from J, the junction kept 6 bases outside the gene matches. The germline V gene has CDR1 DFQATT and CDR2 SNEGSKA (reference sequence). The length of the CDR3 is 12 residues. The CDR3 DNA sequence: TGCAGTGCTTTGACAGGGTATGACGAGCAGTACTTC. The encoded protein is CSALTGYDEQYF.